These 4 T cell receptor beta chains originate from one sample sequenced in a study of neoadjuvant anti-PD-1 for oral cavity cancer. Time point indicated: after neoadjuvant nivolumab, at surgical resection. The assay was immunoSEQ multiplex PCR, and TCRdb's table has in-frame clones only and misses some. The repertoire consists of about 23,000 clones, with under 55% occurring once and the leading ten covering around 40%. Sequenced here: tumor tissue, sampled after nivolumab (anti-PD-1) treatment. The receptors derive from a person aged 40 to 85 with oral cavity squamous cell carcinoma.

This clone was counted a few times. This chain uses TRBV19 with TRBJ2-6; D is perhaps TRBD1 (6 bases). V lost 5 bases and J 0 bases, leaving 20 bases between the germline ends. CDR3 size: 19 residues. Looked up from germline, CDR1 is LNHDA and CDR2 is SQIVND (reference sequence). The CDR3 is CASSVQGPTLLSGANVLTF. The CDR3 nucleotides are TGTGCCAGTAGTGTGCAGGGGCCGACCCTACTCTCTGGGGCCAACGTCCTGACTTTC.

This clone turned up a few times. The chain carries TRBV6-5 and TRBJ2-1, with a weak D call TRBD1 (5 bases). Germline-derived CDR1 and CDR2 are MNHEY and SVGAGI. Trimming shortened V by 8 bases and J by 5 bases, and 10 bases separated the two germline ends. The CDR3 consists of 12 residues. The CDR3 is CASRRVNNEQFF. CDR3 in DNA: TGTGCCAGCCGCAGGGTTAACAATGAGCAGTTCTTC.

The J gene is TRBJ1-2, the V gene TRBV9; the match to TRBD1 covers 7 bases. The germline V gene has CDR1 SGDLS and CDR2 YYNGEE. The ends lost 2 bases at V and 8 bases at J; junction bases unmatched: 6. CDR3 size: 13 residues. Here the CDR3 reads CASSVTGEGGYTF. In DNA form, the CDR3 reads TGTGCCAGCAGCGTCACAGGGGAGGGGGGCTACACCTTC.

This clone was seen a few times. The chain is built from TRBV15 and TRBJ1-1, with D possibly matching TRBD1 (5 bases). The CDR3 contains 16 residues. The V end lost 2 bases, the J end lost 5 bases, and 18 bases lay between the germline ends. Looked up from germline, CDR1 is LNHNV and CDR2 is YYDKDF (reference sequence). CDR3 coding DNA: TGTGCCACCAGCAGATACTCCGGGACCGGAGGGACTGAAGCTTTCTTT. Its translation: CATSRYSGTGGTEAFF.